This is a list of T cell receptor beta chains from one sample in a study of beta chain features in type 1 diabetes. The assay was immunoSEQ multiplex PCR, and TCRdb's table has in-frame clones only and misses some. The data contain around 340,000 clones, under 8.5% of them seen just once; the ten biggest clones take up roughly 0.44%. The source material was central memory CD4+ T cells from blood. These receptors were obtained from a woman under 30 in good health. Each CDR3 is given with its conserved first and last residue. D genes are given only for firm matches. The size of a clone is reported for some rows only, either as once, few or many, or as a class for expanded clones.

- TRBJ2-4 TRBV21-1 - TGTGCCAGCAGCAAAGGGGGGGTAGCCAAAAACATTCAGTACTTC CASSKGGVAKNIQYF
few TRBJ1-2 TRBV28 - TGTGTCAGCCAGTCGGGGGCAGCGGGCTACACCTTC CVSQSGAAGYTF
few TRBJ2-7 TRBV7-9 - TGTGCCAGCAGCCCGATACCCCTCCACGAGCAGTACTTC CASSPIPLHEQYF
few TRBJ1-1 TRBV28 - TGTGCCAGCAGTTGGGGCAGCGGGGGGAACACTGAAGCTTTCTTT CASSWGSGGNTEAFF
- TRBJ2-2 TRBV29-1 TRBD2 TGCAGCGTTGGATGCCCGGGACTAGCGGTCTTCACCGGGGAGCTGTTTTTT CSVGCPGLAVFTGELFF
few TRBJ1-1 TRBV20-1 - TGCAGTGCCCTCCCGGTCACTGAAGCTTTCTTT CSALPVTEAFF
few TRBJ2-5 TRBV27 - TGTGCCAGCAGCATTAGGAGGACCTTCCAAGAGACCCAGTACTTC CASSIRRTFQETQYF
many TRBJ2-7 TRBV2 - TGTGCCAGCAGACGAAACTCCCCAGACACGGCCTTC CASRRNSPDTAF
- TRBJ1-2 TRBV7-9 TRBD1 TGTGCCAGCAGCAATAGACAGGGCATTTACTATGGCTACACCTTC CASSNRQGIYYGYTF
few TRBJ2-4 TRBV11-1 - TGTGCCAGCAGCTCATGGAGCTACGGAGAAGCCAAAAACATTCAGTACTTC CASSSWSYGEAKNIQYF
once TRBJ2-1 TRBV28 TRBD2 TGTGCCAGCAGTCCGGGGACTAGCGGGAGAGGCCATGAGCAGTTCTTC CASSPGTSGRGHEQFF
- TRBJ2-3 TRBV18 - TGTGCCAGCTCACCACCTCACTACACAGATACGCAGTATTTT CASSPPHYTDTQYF
many TRBJ2-2 TRBV4-2 - TGTGCCAGCAGCCAAGGTGGCGCGAACACCGGGGAGCTGTTTTTT CASSQGGANTGELFF
- TRBJ2-1 TRBV6-6 TRBD2 TGTGCCAGCAAGCGGGAGGGGTTCTACAATGAGCAGTTCTTC CASKREGFYNEQFF
- TRBJ1-2 TRBV13 - TGTGCCAGCCGCACAGTTCTTGGGGGCTACACCTTC CASRTVLGGYTF
- TRBJ1-5 TRBV2 - TGTGCCAGCAACCCGAATAGCAATCAGCCCCAGCATTTT CASNPNSNQPQHF
few TRBJ2-1 TRBV28 - TGTGCCAGCAGTCGGACAGTTTTTACCTACAATGAGCAGTTCTTC CASSRTVFTYNEQFF
few TRBJ2-3 TRBV29-1 - TGCAGCGTTGAAGACAGACCCACAGATACGCAGTATTTT CSVEDRPTDTQYF
once TRBJ2-7 TRBV4-3 - TGCGCCAGCAAGCCAAGAACTATCCCCGCGTGGAAGCAGTACTTC CASKPRTIPAWKQYF
few TRBJ2-7 TRBV4-1 - TGCGCCAGCAGTACAACCGCGGCCGTCTCCTACGAGCAGTACTTC CASSTTAAVSYEQYF
- TRBJ2-6 TRBV4-1 - TGCGCCAGCAGCCCTGGGAGCTCTGGGGCCAACGTCCTGACTTTC CASSPGSSGANVLTF
many TRBJ2-7 TRBV14 TRBD1 TGTGCCAGCAGCCGACAGGGCTACGAGCAGTACTTC CASSRQGYEQYF
- TRBJ2-1 TRBV19 TRBD2 TGTGCCAGTGAGCTGGCTAGCGGGAGCAATGAGCAGTTCTTC CASELASGSNEQFF
- TRBJ2-1 TRBV28 - TGTGCCAGCTACAGGGCTTACAATGAGCAGTTCTTC CASYRAYNEQFF
few TRBJ1-2 TRBV6-1 - TGTGCCAGCAGTCCCACTACAGGGTATGGCTACACCTTC CASSPTTGYGYTF
few TRBJ2-3 TRBV2 - TGTGCCAGCAGTGAGAATAGCCGCGGGGATACGCAGTATTTT CASSENSRGDTQYF
many TRBJ2-5 TRBV5-4 - TGTGCCAGCAGCTTGGAATCAGGGCTAGAGACCCAGTACTTC CASSLESGLETQYF
few TRBJ2-2 TRBV18 - TGTGCCAGCTCACCCACAGACACCGGGGAGCTGTTTTTT CASSPTDTGELFF
few TRBJ2-1 TRBV29-1 TRBD2 TGCAGCGTTGGGGGGCTAGCGGGCTACAATGAGCAGTTCTTC CSVGGLAGYNEQFF
- TRBJ2-1 TRBV18 TRBD2 TGTGCCAGCTCACCGGGCCTAGCGGGAGGGGGCCTGTGGTTCTTC CASSPGLAGGGLWFF
few TRBJ2-5 TRBV21-1 - TGTGCCAGCAGCCGGACTAGCGGGAGCCAGAGAGAGACCCAGTACTTC CASSRTSGSQRETQYF
- TRBJ1-4 TRBV7-9 - TGTGCCAGCAGCGAAACAGGGATGGGAAAACTGTTTTTT CASSETGMGKLFF
many TRBJ2-5 TRBV7-9 - TGTGCCAGCAGCTTATGGCCTAGCCAAGAGACCCAGTACTTC CASSLWPSQETQYF
few TRBJ2-7 TRBV7-8 - TGTGCCAGCAGCTTAGCGGGAGCGTTGTCCTACGAGCAGTACTTC CASSLAGALSYEQYF
many TRBJ1-2 TRBV14 - TGTGCCAGCAGCCAAGCCCAGGCAGGTGGCTACACCTTC CASSQAQAGGYTF
few TRBJ2-7 TRBV28 - TGTGCCAGCAGTTCCCCGGGCCTAGCCTACGAGCAGTACTTC CASSSPGLAYEQYF
many TRBJ1-1 TRBV2 TRBD1 TGTGCCAGCAGGAAGGACAGGCCCTCGACTGAAGCTTTCTTT CASRKDRPSTEAFF
- TRBJ2-2 TRBV4-3 - TGCGCCAGCAGCCAACACCCGTCGTCCGGGGAGCTGTTTTTT CASSQHPSSGELFF
- TRBJ1-1 TRBV20-1 - TGCAGTGCTAGGAAAAACAGAGAAGCTTTCTTT CSARKNREAFF
few TRBJ1-1 TRBV4-2 TRBD1 TGTGCCAGCAGCTTGGTCGGGACAGCGAACACTGAAGCTTTCTTT CASSLVGTANTEAFF
few TRBJ2-3 TRBV19 TRBD2 TGTGCCAGTAGGCCAGGACTAGATTCAGATACGCAGTATTTT CASRPGLDSDTQYF
many TRBJ1-1 TRBV9 - TGTGCCAGCAGCGTAGGTCAGGGGTGGAACATGAACACTGAAGCTTTCTTT CASSVGQGWNMNTEAFF
few TRBJ2-2 TRBV5-1 TRBD1 TGCGCCAGCAGCTTGGCCAGGGACAGGTGGACCGGGGAGCTGTTTTTT CASSLARDRWTGELFF